This T cell receptor beta chain emerged from a study of shared clonotypes between healthy human individuals. Study-wide results and caveats: Even with large depth, rarefaction showed that sorted-subset sequencing was incomplete. Lower generation probabilities were found for non-shared clonotypes than for those shared by all four donors.

Produced via immunoSEQ multiplex PCR; TCRdb's table is partial and in-frame only. The repertoire holds about 1.1 million clones, approximately 80% seen once, with approximately 0.5% in the top ten. V shed 7 bases and J shed 2 bases, with 11 bases lying between them. Germline assignment: CDR1 ENHRY and CDR2 SYGVKD. The CDR3 is made up of 13 amino acids. About this clone: Its antigen is still unknown.

Sequencing was done on a sample of memory CD4+ T cells from PBMCs. Subset of the sample: CD45RA-negative fraction. The receptor was isolated from a young man in good health. Some clones in this sample may be carry-over from other donors' samples. This chain links TRBV10-3 with TRBJ1-2; D uncertain. In DNA form, the CDR3 reads TGTGCCATCACCCAGGAGGAGAACTATGGCTACACCTTC. Protein product: CAITQEENYGYTF.